This paragraph covers one T cell receptor (beta chain) sequence. The CDR3 consists of 14 residues. Trimming cost V 5 bases and J 6 bases, with 14 bases left between them. Germline CDR1 reads PRHDT; CDR2 reads FYEKMQ (reference sequence). These data originate in a study of blood T cell repertoires in COVID-19. As for the study in general: Acute and convalescent COVID-19 samples came from the United States, Italy and Spain. In each case, the material was cDNA or gDNA derived from T cells, B-cell-depleted T cells, or PBMCs.

Source study methods: Using reference gene primer amplification, nucleated cell counts were estimated. Some clones are missing from TCRdb's copy, which holds only in-frame ones; the method was immunoSEQ multiplex PCR. That table supplies the V and J calls and clone size; D and trimming were determined from the DNA. The data hold 55,000 to 85,000 clones, with 81% observed a single time. Sequencing was done on a sample of peripheral blood. The gene calls are TRBV13 and TRBJ2-1; unclear D gene. The TCR originated in an older woman with acute or convalescent COVID-19. CDR3 sequence: CASSPYGSANEQFF. The CDR3 DNA reads as TGTGCCAGCAGCCCATACGGGTCGGCCAATGAGCAGTTCTTC.